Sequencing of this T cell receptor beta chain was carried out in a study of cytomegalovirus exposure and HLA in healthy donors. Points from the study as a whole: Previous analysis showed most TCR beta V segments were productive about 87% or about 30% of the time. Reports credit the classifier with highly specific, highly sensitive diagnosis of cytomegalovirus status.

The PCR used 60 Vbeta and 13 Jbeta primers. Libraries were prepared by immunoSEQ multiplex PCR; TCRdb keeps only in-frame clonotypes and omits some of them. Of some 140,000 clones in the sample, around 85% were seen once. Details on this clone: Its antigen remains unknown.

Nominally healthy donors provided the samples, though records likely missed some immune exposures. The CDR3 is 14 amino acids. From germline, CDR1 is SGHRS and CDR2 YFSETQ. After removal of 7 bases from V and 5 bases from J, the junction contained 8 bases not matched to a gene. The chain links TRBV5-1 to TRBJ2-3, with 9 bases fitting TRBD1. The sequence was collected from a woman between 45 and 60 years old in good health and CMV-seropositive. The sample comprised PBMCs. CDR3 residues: CASAGTGLGDTQYF. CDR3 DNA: TGCGCCAGCGCCGGGACAGGGTTGGGAGATACGCAGTATTTT.